This entry lists 8 T cell receptor beta chains sequenced from one sample in a study of cytomegalovirus exposure and HLA in healthy donors. The PCR employed 60 Vbeta primers together with 13 Jbeta primers. Libraries were prepared by immunoSEQ multiplex PCR; TCRdb keeps only in-frame clonotypes and omits some of them. The repertoire includes about 96,000 clones, 60% to 75% of them detected once, and roughly 3% sits in the top ten. The material sequenced was PBMCs. These receptors were collected from a female donor in good health and CMV-seropositive.

This chain links TRBV5-4 with TRBJ2-3, with a possible D match to TRBD1 (6 bases). V shed 4 bases and J shed 3 bases, with 15 bases lying between them. Germline lookup yields CDR1 SGHNT and CDR2 YYREEE (reference sequence). The CDR3 spans 15 residues. The CDR3 nucleotides are TGTGCCAGCAGCAGCAACAGGGTAGGGACAGATACGCAGTATTTT. Translation gives CASSSNRVGTDTQYF.

CDR3 sequence: CASSQQASGRQLFF. The CDR3 DNA is TGTGCCAGCAGCCAACAAGCTAGCGGGAGACAGCTTTTCTTC. The gene calls are TRBV14 and TRBJ2-1; 10 bases match TRBD2. This CDR3 has 14 amino acids. Germline-derived CDR1 and CDR2 are SGHDN and FVKESK. V was clipped by 2 bases and J by 16 bases; unmatched bases: 11.

The chain recombines TRBV19 with TRBJ2-3; 9 bases map to TRBD2. Germline CDR1 and CDR2: LNHDA and SQIVND (reference sequence). This CDR3 spans 14 amino acids. V lost 8 bases to trimming and J lost 7 bases; unmatched junction nucleotides: 10. For the CDR3, the DNA is TGTGCCAGTCGGTCAGCGGGAGGACGCAATACGCAGTATTTT. Its protein is CASRSAGGRNTQYF.

The rearrangement uses TRBV6-6 and TRBJ1-4, with a possible D match to TRBD1 (5 bases). This CDR3 has 15 residues. CDR1 MNHNY and CDR2 SVGAGI come from the germline V gene (reference sequence). Deletions cut 5 bases from V and 8 bases from J, with 18 bases between. CDR3 region: CASSEPGLLAEKLFF. The CDR3 DNA sequence: TGTGCCAGCAGTGAGCCGGGACTCCTAGCAGAAAAACTGTTTTTT.

The CDR3 coding sequence is TGTGCCAGCAGCGGAGGACTAGCGGGACGGGAGCAGTTCTTC. This translates into CASSGGLAGREQFF. The chain links TRBV9 to TRBJ2-1, with 12 bases aligning to TRBD2. The V gene's germline CDR1 is SGDLS and CDR2 YYNGEE. The junction had 5 bases not matched to a gene; V was cut back by 3 bases and J by 10 bases. The CDR3 spans 14 residues.

A few counts support this clone. The J gene is TRBJ2-5, the V gene TRBV5-1, with a tentative D call TRBD1 (6 bases). This CDR3 comprises 14 residues. V lost 4 bases to trimming and J lost 4 bases, with 14 bases between them. Germline values: CDR1 SGHRS, CDR2 YFSETQ. Written as DNA, the CDR3 is TGCGCCAGCAGCCAAACAGGGTTTGGAGAGACCCAGTACTTC. Translating gives CASSQTGFGETQYF. The whole variable domain, remainder taken from reference TRBV5-1 and TRBJ2-5, is KAGVTQTPRYLIKTRGQQVTLSCSPISGHRSVSWYQQTPGQGLQFLFEYFSETQRNKGNFPGRFSGRQFSNSRSEMNVSTLELGDSALYLCASSQTGFGETQYFGPGTRLLVL.

The V gene is TRBV6-4, the J gene TRBJ2-1; the D gene is possibly TRBD1 (6 bases). The germline gives CDR1 MRHNA, CDR2 SNTAGT. CDR3 size: 15 residues. The V and J ends lost 5 bases and 0 bases respectively, with 11 bases between them. Here the CDR3 reads CASSYTGSSYNEQFF. DNA for the CDR3: TGTGCCAGCAGTTACACAGGGAGCTCCTACAATGAGCAGTTCTTC.

This clone was counted ten times or more. The chain couples TRBV6-5 to TRBJ1-1; 7 positions match TRBD1. The germline V gene has CDR1 MNHEY and CDR2 SVGAGI. The length of the CDR3 is 14 residues. The trim removed 7 bases at V and 3 bases at J, leaving 8 bases unmatched. The CDR3 spells CASMAQTGHTEAFF. CDR3 bases: TGTGCCAGCATGGCCCAGACAGGGCACACTGAAGCTTTCTTT.